The rows below give T cell receptor beta chains drawn from one sample of a study of regulatory T cells in long-lasting Graves disease. MiXCR, applied by TCRdb to the multiplex PCR reads, yields one record per CDR3 protein. The data contain some 350,000 distinct CDR3 sequences, roughly 17% of them seen just once; the ten biggest clones take up around 20%. The sample was also linked to a second study, of T cells in Graves' hyperthyroidism and ophthalmopathy.

Material: peripheral blood mononuclear cells (PBMCs), obtained at new diagnosis, from a patient treated with antithyroid drugs. These receptors were collected from a woman aged 18 to 35 with Graves disease. Both conserved end residues are part of each CDR3. The D gene is left open where the match is weak. The size entry is marked missing in some rows and otherwise reads once, few, many or a size class.

CDR3 DNA | CDR3 protein | clone size | J gene | D gene | V gene
TGTGCCAGCAGTGAATCTTGGGTGCGGACTGAAGCTTTCTTT | CASSESWVRTEAFF | many | TRBJ1-1 | NA | TRBV6-1
TGCAGTGCTTTGACCTACGAGCAGTACTTC | CSALTYEQYF | many | TRBJ2-7 | NA | TRBV20-1
TGCAGTGCTAGAGATACTCGACTAGCGGGATTCACAGATACGCAGTATTTT | CSARDTRLAGFTDTQYF | many | TRBJ2-3 | TRBD2 | TRBV20-1
TGCGCCAGCAGCCAAGATCATCGGGGGGCGAACACTGAAGCTTTCTTT | CASSQDHRGANTEAFF | many | TRBJ1-1 | NA | TRBV4-1
TGTGCCAGCAGAACAAGGAGAGAAGAAAATGAAGCTTTCTTT | CASRTRREENEAFF | many | TRBJ1-1 | NA | TRBV6-1
TGTGCCAGCCATATGAACACTGAAGCTTTCTTT | CASHMNTEAFF | many | TRBJ1-1 | NA | TRBV28
TGTGCCAGCAGCCTCACCAGGGCGAGCAATCAGCCCCAGCATTTT | CASSLTRASNQPQHF | NA | TRBJ1-5 | NA | TRBV6-1
TGTGCCAGCTCACCACCGCGGTCTGGGGCCAACGTCCTGACTTTC | CASSPPRSGANVLTF | many | TRBJ2-6 | NA | TRBV18
TGCGCCAGCAGCCCTCAGTCGACAGGGGTCACCGGGGAGCTGTTTTTT | CASSPQSTGVTGELFF | NA | TRBJ2-2 | TRBD1 | TRBV4-1
TGCGCCAGCAGCTTCCCTCTCCTAGCGGGGGGTGACAATGAGCAGTTCTTC | CASSFPLLAGGDNEQFF | many | TRBJ2-1 | TRBD2 | TRBV5-1
TGTGCCTGGAGTGCTGATAGCAATCAGCCCCAGCATTTT | CAWSADSNQPQHF | many | TRBJ1-5 | NA | TRBV30
TGTGCCAGCAGACACGGACGGGCATTGAACACTGGAGCTTTCTTT | CASRHGRALNTGAFF | few | TRBJ1-1 | NA | TRBV2
TGTGCCAGCAGCGTATTCCCTACTGGTGAAGCTTTCTTT | CASSVFPTGEAFF | many | TRBJ1-1 | NA | TRBV9
TGCAGTGCTAGCCGCCTAGCGGGGGCCCTCAATGAGCAGTTCTTC | CSASRLAGALNEQFF | many | TRBJ2-1 | TRBD2 | TRBV20-1
TGTGCCACCAGTGATTTGAAGGGACAGGGTGCAACCTACGAGCAGTACTTC | CATSDLKGQGATYEQYF | many | TRBJ2-7 | TRBD1 | TRBV24-1
TGTGCCAGCAGGGGACGGAATCACCAAGAGACCCAGTACTTC | CASRGRNHQETQYF | NA | TRBJ2-5 | NA | TRBV12-3/TRBV12-4
TGCGCCAGCAGCAGCCAAGGGACTAGCGCTTACAATGAGCAGTTCTTC | CASSSQGTSAYNEQFF | few | TRBJ2-1 | TRBD2 | TRBV5-1
TGTGCCAGCAGTGACGGCAGGGGGAACACTGAAGCTTTCTTT | CASSDGRGNTEAFF | many | TRBJ1-1 | NA | TRBV2
TGCGCCAGCAGTGTCGACAGAGGACTCAAATACAATGAGCAGTTCTTC | CASSVDRGLKYNEQFF | NA | TRBJ2-1 | NA | TRBV10-2
TGTGCCAGCAGCACGACAGGGGTGTATGGCTACACCTTC | CASSTTGVYGYTF | many | TRBJ1-2 | TRBD1 | TRBV11-2
TGTGCCAGCAGTTACGCCCTAGCGGGGTATGAGCAGTTCTTC | CASSYALAGYEQFF | few | TRBJ2-1 | TRBD2 | TRBV6-5
TGCAGCGTCCGGACTAGCGGATTCTACGAGCAGTACTTC | CSVRTSGFYEQYF | NA | TRBJ2-7 | TRBD2 | TRBV29-1
TGTGCCAGCAGCCTGACAGGGGTCACCCTCAGCACAGATACGCAGTATTTT | CASSLTGVTLSTDTQYF | NA | TRBJ2-3 | TRBD1 | TRBV11-2
TGTGCCACCAGCAGAGATCCCTTACTAGAAGAGACCCAGTACTTC | CATSRDPLLEETQYF | many | TRBJ2-5 | NA | TRBV15